Following are 9 T cell receptor beta chains from one sample sequenced in a study of response to subunit inactivated influenza vaccine. TCRdb reprocessed the RT-PCR reads via MiXCR and lists one record per CDR3 protein. The sample lists around 580,000 distinct CDR3 sequences; about 11% were seen once. This material consisted of PBMCs from blood, taken on the day of vaccination. These receptors were collected from a man aged 45 to 65 who received an inactivated influenza vaccine.

Only a few counts were recorded for this clonotype. The CDR3 bases are TGCAGTGCTAGAAACCCGGGGGAGGGAAAGGATTCACCCCTCCACTTT. It yields the protein CSARNPGEGKDSPLHF. The J gene is TRBJ1-6, the V gene TRBV20-1, with a weak D call TRBD1 (5 bases). The CDR3 length is 16 residues. With 2 bases removed from V and 8 bases from J, the gap between germline ends came to 19 bases. Germline lookup yields CDR1 DFQATT and CDR2 SNEGSKA (reference sequence).

This clonotype has just a few counts. The chain recombines TRBV19 with TRBJ2-2; no reliable D call. Trimming cost V 4 bases and J 7 bases, with 16 bases left between them. This CDR3 is 15 amino acids long. CDR1 and CDR2 (germline): LNHDA, SQIVND (reference sequence). This CDR3 is CASSKSVLVGGELFF. The CDR3 DNA reads TGTGCCAGTAGTAAGTCGGTACTTGTCGGCGGGGAGCTGTTTTTT.

This chain links TRBV10-2 with TRBJ2-2, with D tentatively TRBD2 (6 bases). V was pared by 10 bases and J by 8 bases, with 20 bases between. Germline V gene data show CDR1 as WSHSY and CDR2 as SAAADI. CDR3 length equals 14 residues. The CDR3 loop is CATQGAGPLGELFF. The DNA of the CDR3 is TGCGCCACCCAAGGGGCGGGACCTCTGGGGGAGCTGTTTTTT.

This clonotype has a count of ten or more. The rearrangement uses TRBV10-3 and TRBJ2-7, with a possible D match to TRBD2 (6 bases). Trimming removed 6 bases at V and 7 bases at J, with 19 bases between. Germline loops: CDR1 ENHRY, CDR2 SYGVKD. This CDR3 has 14 residues. CDR3 nucleotide sequence: TGTGCCATCAGGGGCTTGGCGGGGCTTGGGGAGCAGTACTTC. This sequence encodes CAIRGLAGLGEQYF.

The genes are TRBV10-3 and TRBJ2-7, with TRBD2 matching 7 bases. Germline V gene data show CDR1 as ENHRY and CDR2 as SYGVKD. Germline trimming cut 4 bases from V and 6 bases from J; bases unmatched to any gene: 0. The CDR3 consists of 11 residues. The CDR3 sequence is CAISAGGEQYF. The CDR3 bases are TGTGCCATCAGTGCGGGGGGCGAGCAGTACTTC.

This clonotype appeared a few times. V and J are TRBV3-1 and TRBJ2-1; 10 bases map to TRBD2. There are 16 residues in the CDR3. V lost 4 bases and J lost 7; bases outside the gene matches: 10. Germline V CDR1 and CDR2: LGHDT, YNNKEL (reference sequence). Written as DNA, the CDR3 is TGTGCCAGCAGCCCGTTAGCGGGAGGACCGTTGAATGAGCAGTTCTTC. It yields the protein CASSPLAGGPLNEQFF.

This clonotype was seen ten or more times. The chain combines TRBV27 with TRBJ2-7; D gene unclear. In germline, CDR1 is MNHEY, CDR2 SMNVEV (reference sequence). The length of the CDR3 is 13 residues. The germline V and J ends were trimmed by 0 bases and 4 bases, with 7 bases remaining between them. The CDR3 loop reads CASSLSPHYEQYF. CDR3 nucleotide sequence: TGTGCCAGCAGTTTATCCCCACATTACGAGCAGTACTTC.

The sample holds a few counts of this clonotype. The chain joins TRBV29-1 to TRBJ2-5, with a possible D match to TRBD2 (5 bases). The CDR3 covers 12 residues. CDR1 and CDR2 (germline): SQVTM, ANQGSEA. V was clipped by 4 bases and J by 5 bases, with 11 bases between them. The CDR3 DNA is TGCAGCGTTGGGACTCCGAGGGAGACCCAGTACTTC. It specifies CSVGTPRETQYF.

This clonotype was counted between two and nine times. The J gene is TRBJ2-6, the V gene TRBV6-1; D gene unclear. V lost 7 bases, J lost 1 base, and 17 bases lay in between. Germline lookup yields CDR1 MNHNS and CDR2 SASEGT. There are 17 residues in the CDR3. The CDR3 DNA sequence: TGTGCCAGCATTGGGGTCGGTCGTTTTTCTGGGGCCAACGTCCTGACTTTC. As protein: CASIGVGRFSGANVLTF.